A selection of T cell receptor beta chains follows, all from one sample in a study of T cell responses to AZD1222 COVID-19 vaccine. Measured with immunoSEQ multiplex PCR; TCRdb has only the in-frame clones, and not every one. The sample comprises roughly 71,000 clones, less than 85% of which are singletons, and about 20% rests with the top ten. The specimen comprised peripheral blood, sampled on day 0 of AZD1222 vaccination. Receptors originate from an adult in good health. Each CDR3 is given with its conserved first and last residue. The D gene is left open where the match is weak. Clone size is stated in some rows and not others, as once, few, many or a class when expanded.

CDR3nt	CDR3aa	d_gene	v_gene	j_gene	abundance
TGTGCCAGCAGCCAAAGGACCGGGCCAGGAGAGACCCAGTACTTC	CASSQRTGPGETQYF	-	TRBV3-1/TRBV3-2	TRBJ2-5	-
TGCAGTGCTAGTCGGGGCCCCCACAATGAGCAGTTCTTC	CSASRGPHNEQFF	-	TRBV20-1	TRBJ2-1	-
TGTGCCAGTGAAGACAGTGGATCAAACGGGAATCAGCCCCAGCATTTT	CASEDSGSNGNQPQHF	-	TRBV19	TRBJ1-5	-
TGTGCCAGCAGTTTATTTCCTGGGACTAGCGGGGGAGAGACCCAGTACTTC	CASSLFPGTSGGETQYF	TRBD2	TRBV27	TRBJ2-5	-
TGTGCCAGCAGTTTATTGACCGGGACAGGGCGTGGAGGCTACACCTTC	CASSLLTGTGRGGYTF	TRBD1	TRBV28	TRBJ1-2	-
TGTGCCAGCAGCCCTAACAGGGGGCAGACCGGGGAGCTGTTTTTT	CASSPNRGQTGELFF	TRBD1	TRBV3-1/TRBV3-2	TRBJ2-2	-
TGTGCCAGCAGTTACGGACAGGGTGGCTACACCTTC	CASSYGQGGYTF	TRBD1	TRBV2	TRBJ1-2	-
TGTGCCAGCAGCTTGGCGGGAATGGGCTATGGCTACACCTTC	CASSLAGMGYGYTF	-	TRBV5-8	TRBJ1-2	-
TGTGCCAGCAGCCAACTTAGTTCCCCTTATGGCTACACCTTC	CASSQLSSPYGYTF	-	TRBV3-1/TRBV3-2	TRBJ1-2	-
TGTGCCAGTAGTATTCAGACTGCTCAGCCCCAGCATTTT	CASSIQTAQPQHF	-	TRBV19	TRBJ1-5	-
TGTGCCAGCAGCTCGCAGCCTGCGACAGGGGGCTCCTACAATGAGCAGTTCTTC	CASSSQPATGGSYNEQFF	TRBD1	TRBV7-3	TRBJ2-1	-
TGTGCCAGCAGCTTAAATGTCAGGGTAGGAGCTGAAGCTTTCTTT	CASSLNVRVGAEAFF	-	TRBV11-2	TRBJ1-1	-
TGTGCCAGCATGGCGCAGCACTCTGGGGCCAACGTCCTGACTTTC	CASMAQHSGANVLTF	-	TRBV6-5	TRBJ2-6	-
TGCGCCAGCAGCGCGGGACAGGGCTATGGCTACACCTTC	CASSAGQGYGYTF	TRBD1	TRBV5-1	TRBJ1-2	once
TGTGCCAGCAGCCTTAATGCAGATACGCAGTATTTT	CASSLNADTQYF	-	TRBV7-8	TRBJ2-3	-
TGCGCCAGCAGCTTATGGCAGGCTGGAGCTAACTATGGCTACACCTTC	CASSLWQAGANYGYTF	-	TRBV5-1	TRBJ1-2	-
TGTGCCAGAAGCTGGGGGGTCGGACTCTGCAGAGATGGGCAGTACTTC	CARSWGVGLCRDGQYF	-	TRBV5-3	TRBJ2-7	-
TGTGCCAGCAGCCCCCCACCGGGCGCGGCGGGCTACGAGCAGTACTTC	CASSPPPGAAGYEQYF	-	TRBV7-8	TRBJ2-7	-
TGTGCCAGCAGCTCAAGGCGGGGAGATACGCAGTATTTT	CASSSRRGDTQYF	-	TRBV7-9	TRBJ2-3	-
TGTGCCAGCAGTGTCGACCGGACGGCCACTGAAGCTTTCTTT	CASSVDRTATEAFF	-	TRBV6-4	TRBJ1-1	-
TGTGCCAGCAGTTACCGGCAGGGTGACACTGAAGCTTTCTTT	CASSYRQGDTEAFF	-	TRBV6-2/TRBV6-3	TRBJ1-1	-
TGTGCCAGCAGGACAGGGACATCCTACGAGCAGTACTTC	CASRTGTSYEQYF	TRBD1	TRBV6-5	TRBJ2-7	once
TGTGCCAGCAGTCTAGCAGGTCATAGCACAGATACGCAGTATTTT	CASSLAGHSTDTQYF	-	TRBV5-8	TRBJ2-3	-
TGTGCCAGCAGCCAAGATCTTGACAGGTCCTTCTATGGCTACACCTTC	CASSQDLDRSFYGYTF	-	TRBV4-2	TRBJ1-2	-